This T cell receptor (beta chain) originates from a study of blood T cell repertoires in COVID-19. Study in general: PBMCs, B-cell-depleted T cells, or T cells were the source of the cDNA or gDNA that made up the material.

V gave up 4 bases and J gave up 1 base, with 14 bases separating them. Per the germline V gene, CDR1 is MGHDK and CDR2 is SYGVNS. This CDR3 contains 16 residues. The assay was immunoSEQ multiplex PCR, and TCRdb's table has in-frame clones only and misses some. The repertoire has hundreds of thousands of clones, around 87% of them found once; the top ten carry more than 0.95%. The specimen was PBMCs or T cells enriched from blood (not recorded which). This TCR derives from a man aged 30-40 years who had recovered from COVID-19. This rearrangement joins TRBV25-1 to TRBJ1-3; D perhaps matches TRBD1 (6 bases). CDR3 bases: TGTGCCAGCAGTGCACTCGCAGGGGTATCTGGAAACACCATATATTTT. Encoded protein: CASSALAGVSGNTIYF.